What follows is one T cell receptor beta chain and its context. Its antigen is not known. The entry originates in a study of T cell responses to AZD1222 COVID-19 vaccine. Study background: The study pooled second doses at about 4 or about 12 weeks.

Broader study findings: Possibly, clonal diversity was underestimated; donors were largely white British and included more females. Per reports, nearly half of all spike-specific TCRs target regions that are unmutated in variants.

Repertoires were generated with immunoSEQ multiplex PCR, while TCRdb's copy carries only in-frame clones and drops some. The sample comprises some 120,000 clones, 75% to 90% of which are singletons, and 1.5% to 2% rests with the top ten. Trimming took 4 bases from V and 5 from J, leaving 9 bases between them. Germline CDR1 and CDR2: MDHEN and SYDVKM. The CDR3 spans 13 residues. This receptor was taken from an adult in good health. Here the sequenced sample was peripheral blood, taken on day 0 of AZD1222 vaccination. The chain is built from TRBV28 and TRBJ1-5; D is possibly TRBD1 (6 bases). The DNA for the CDR3 is TGTGCCAGCAGTTCAACAGGGTATCAGCCCCAGCATTTT. Residues: CASSSTGYQPQHF.